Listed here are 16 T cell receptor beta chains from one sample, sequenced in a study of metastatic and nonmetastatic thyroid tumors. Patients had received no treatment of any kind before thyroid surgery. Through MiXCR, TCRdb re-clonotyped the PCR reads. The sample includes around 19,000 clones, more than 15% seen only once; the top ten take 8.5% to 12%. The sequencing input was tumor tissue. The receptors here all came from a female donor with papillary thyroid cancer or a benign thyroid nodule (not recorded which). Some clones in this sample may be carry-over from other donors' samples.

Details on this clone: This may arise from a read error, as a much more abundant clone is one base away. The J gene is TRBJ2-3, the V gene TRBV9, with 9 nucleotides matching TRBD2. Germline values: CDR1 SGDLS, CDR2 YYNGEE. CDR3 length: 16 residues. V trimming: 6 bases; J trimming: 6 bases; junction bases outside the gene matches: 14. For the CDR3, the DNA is TGTGCCAGCACCCAGGGCCCTAGCGGGGATAAGGATACGCAGTATTTT. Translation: CASTQGPSGDKDTQYF.

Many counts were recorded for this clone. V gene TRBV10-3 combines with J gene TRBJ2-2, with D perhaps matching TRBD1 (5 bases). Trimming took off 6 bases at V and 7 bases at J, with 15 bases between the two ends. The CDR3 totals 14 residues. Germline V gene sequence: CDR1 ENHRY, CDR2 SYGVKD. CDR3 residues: CAISAQGIGGELFF. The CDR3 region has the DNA TGTGCCATCAGCGCTCAGGGAATAGGCGGGGAGCTGTTTTTT.

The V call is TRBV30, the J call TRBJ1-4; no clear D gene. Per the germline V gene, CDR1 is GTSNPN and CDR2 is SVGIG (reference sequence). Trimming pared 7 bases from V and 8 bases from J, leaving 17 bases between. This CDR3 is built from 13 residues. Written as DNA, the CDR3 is TGTGCCTACGATGTCGGGGAGGGCGAAAAACTGTTTTTT. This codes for CAYDVGEGEKLFF.

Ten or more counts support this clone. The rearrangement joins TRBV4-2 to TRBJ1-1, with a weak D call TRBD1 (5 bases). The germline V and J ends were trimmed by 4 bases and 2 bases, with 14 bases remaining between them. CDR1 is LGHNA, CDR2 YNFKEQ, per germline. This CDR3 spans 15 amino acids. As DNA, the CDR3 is TGTGCCAGCAGCCCCCTTCGGGGCCCCAACACTGAAGCTTTCTTT. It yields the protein CASSPLRGPNTEAFF.

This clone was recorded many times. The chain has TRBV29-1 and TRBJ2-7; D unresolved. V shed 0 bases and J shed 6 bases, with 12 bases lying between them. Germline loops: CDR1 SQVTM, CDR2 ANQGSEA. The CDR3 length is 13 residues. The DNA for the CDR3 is TGCAGCGTTGAAGATCTTGTGTCCCGCGAGCAGTACTTC. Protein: CSVEDLVSREQYF.

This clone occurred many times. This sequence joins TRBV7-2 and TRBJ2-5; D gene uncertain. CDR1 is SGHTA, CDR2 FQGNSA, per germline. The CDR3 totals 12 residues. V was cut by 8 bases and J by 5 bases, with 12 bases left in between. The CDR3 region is CASVGEWETQYF. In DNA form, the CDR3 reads TGTGCCAGCGTCGGCGAGTGGGAGACCCAGTACTTC.

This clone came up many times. Written as DNA, the CDR3 is TGTGCCAGCAGCGGGGATTTGAACACTGAAGCTTTCTTT. The encoded protein is CASSGDLNTEAFF. This chain uses TRBV5-4 with TRBJ1-1, with unresolved D. This CDR3 is built from 13 residues. V was clipped by 4 bases and J by 0 bases, with 7 bases between them. Germline V lookup: CDR1 SGHNT, CDR2 YYREEE (reference sequence).

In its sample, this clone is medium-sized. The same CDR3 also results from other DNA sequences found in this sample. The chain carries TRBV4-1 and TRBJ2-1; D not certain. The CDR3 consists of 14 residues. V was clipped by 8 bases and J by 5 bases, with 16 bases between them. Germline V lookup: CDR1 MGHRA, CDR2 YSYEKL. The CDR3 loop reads CASASQMFNNEQFF. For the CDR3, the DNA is TGCGCCAGCGCATCACAAATGTTTAACAATGAGCAGTTCTTC.

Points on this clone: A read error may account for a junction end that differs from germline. The CDR3 reads CASSLGVASYEQCF. The DNA of the CDR3 is TGTGCCAGCAGCTTAGGGGTTGCCTCCTACGAGCAGTGCTTC. The genes are TRBV7-9 and TRBJ2-7, with D uncertain. Looked up from germline, CDR1 is SEHNR and CDR2 is FQNEAQ (reference sequence). The CDR3 has 14 residues.

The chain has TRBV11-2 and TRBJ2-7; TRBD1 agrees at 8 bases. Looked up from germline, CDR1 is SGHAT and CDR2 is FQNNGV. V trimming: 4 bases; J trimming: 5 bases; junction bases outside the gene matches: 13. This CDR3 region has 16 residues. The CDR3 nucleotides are TGTGCCAGCAGCTCACCTACAGGGGGTGGGGTTGACGAGCAGTACTTC. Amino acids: CASSSPTGGGVDEQYF.

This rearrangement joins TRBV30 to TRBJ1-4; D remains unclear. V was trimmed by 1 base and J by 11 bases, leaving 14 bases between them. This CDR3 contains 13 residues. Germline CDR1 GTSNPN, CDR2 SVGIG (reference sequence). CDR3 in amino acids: CAWSDSVYGKLFF. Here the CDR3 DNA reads TGTGCCTGGAGTGATTCGGTCTATGGGAAACTGTTTTTT. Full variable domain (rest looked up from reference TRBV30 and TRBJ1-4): SQTIHQWPATLVQPVGSPLSLECTVEGTSNPNLYWYRQAAGRGLQLLFYSVGIGQISSEVPQNLSASRPQDRQFILSSKKLLLSDSGFYLCAWSDSVYGKLFFGSGTQLSVL.

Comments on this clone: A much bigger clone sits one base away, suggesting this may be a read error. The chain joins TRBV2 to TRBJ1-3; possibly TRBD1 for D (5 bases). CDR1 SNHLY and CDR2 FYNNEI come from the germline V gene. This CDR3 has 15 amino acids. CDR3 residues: CASYDSTYSGNTIYF. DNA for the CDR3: TGCGCCAGCTACGACAGCACATACTCTGGAAACACCATATATTTT.

The CDR3 DNA reads TGTGCCAGCAGCCCGAGTCTGGGCGCTATAGATACGCAGTATTTT. Protein: CASSPSLGAIDTQYF. The J gene is TRBJ2-3, the V gene TRBV11-2; the D is unclear. Trimming cost V 5 bases and J 5 bases, with 17 bases left between them. The germline V gene encodes CDR1 SGHAT and CDR2 FQNNGV. The CDR3 sequence is 15 residues long.

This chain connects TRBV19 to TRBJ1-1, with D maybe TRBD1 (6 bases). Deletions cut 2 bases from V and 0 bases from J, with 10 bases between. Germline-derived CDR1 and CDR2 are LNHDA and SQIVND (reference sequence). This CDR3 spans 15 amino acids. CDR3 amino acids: CASSITGQMNTEAFF. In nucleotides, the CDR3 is TGTGCCAGTAGTATAACAGGACAGATGAACACTGAAGCTTTCTTT.

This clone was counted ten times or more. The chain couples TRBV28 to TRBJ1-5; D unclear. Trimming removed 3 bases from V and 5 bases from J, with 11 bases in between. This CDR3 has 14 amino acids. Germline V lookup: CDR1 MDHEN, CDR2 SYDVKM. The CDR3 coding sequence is TGTGCCAGCAGTTTGGGTCGGTGGGATCAGCCCCAGCATTTT. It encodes CASSLGRWDQPQHF.

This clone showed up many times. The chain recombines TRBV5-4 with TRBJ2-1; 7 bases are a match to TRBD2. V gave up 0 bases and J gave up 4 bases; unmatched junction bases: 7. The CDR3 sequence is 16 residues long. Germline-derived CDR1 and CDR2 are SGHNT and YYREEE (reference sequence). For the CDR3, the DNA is TGTGCCAGCAGCTTGGCGGCGGGAGCCGAGTACAATGAGCAGTTCTTC. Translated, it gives CASSLAAGAEYNEQFF.